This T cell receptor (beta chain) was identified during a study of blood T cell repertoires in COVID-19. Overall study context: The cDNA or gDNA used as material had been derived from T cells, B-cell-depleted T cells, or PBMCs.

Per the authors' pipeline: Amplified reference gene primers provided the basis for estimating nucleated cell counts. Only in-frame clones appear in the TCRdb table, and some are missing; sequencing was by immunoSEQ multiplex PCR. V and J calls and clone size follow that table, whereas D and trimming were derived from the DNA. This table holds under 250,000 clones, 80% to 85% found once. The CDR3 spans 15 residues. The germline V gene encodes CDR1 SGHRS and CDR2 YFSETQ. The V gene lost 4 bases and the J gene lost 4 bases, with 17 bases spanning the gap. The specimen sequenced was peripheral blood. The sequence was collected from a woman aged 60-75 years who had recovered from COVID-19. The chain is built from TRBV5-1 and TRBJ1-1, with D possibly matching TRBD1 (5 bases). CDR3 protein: CASSPGGGGATEAFF. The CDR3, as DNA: TGCGCCAGCAGCCCGGGAGGAGGAGGGGCCACTGAAGCTTTCTTT.